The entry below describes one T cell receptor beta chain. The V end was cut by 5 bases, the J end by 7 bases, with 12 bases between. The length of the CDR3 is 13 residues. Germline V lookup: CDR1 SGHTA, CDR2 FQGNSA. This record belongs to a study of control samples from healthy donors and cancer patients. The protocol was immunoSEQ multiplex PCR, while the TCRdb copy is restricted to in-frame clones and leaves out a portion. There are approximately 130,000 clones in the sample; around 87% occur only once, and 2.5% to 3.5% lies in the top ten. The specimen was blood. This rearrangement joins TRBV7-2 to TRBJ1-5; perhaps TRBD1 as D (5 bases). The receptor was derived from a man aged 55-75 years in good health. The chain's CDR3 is CASSPQGSQPQHF. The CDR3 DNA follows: TGTGCCAGCAGCCCGCAGGGTTCCCAGCCCCAGCATTTT. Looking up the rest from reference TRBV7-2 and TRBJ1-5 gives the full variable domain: GAGVSQSPSNKVTEKGKDVELRCDPISGHTALYWYRQSLGQGLEFLIYFQGNSAPDKSGLPSDRFSAERTGGSVSTLTIQRTQQEDSAVYLCASSPQGSQPQHFGDGTRLSIL.